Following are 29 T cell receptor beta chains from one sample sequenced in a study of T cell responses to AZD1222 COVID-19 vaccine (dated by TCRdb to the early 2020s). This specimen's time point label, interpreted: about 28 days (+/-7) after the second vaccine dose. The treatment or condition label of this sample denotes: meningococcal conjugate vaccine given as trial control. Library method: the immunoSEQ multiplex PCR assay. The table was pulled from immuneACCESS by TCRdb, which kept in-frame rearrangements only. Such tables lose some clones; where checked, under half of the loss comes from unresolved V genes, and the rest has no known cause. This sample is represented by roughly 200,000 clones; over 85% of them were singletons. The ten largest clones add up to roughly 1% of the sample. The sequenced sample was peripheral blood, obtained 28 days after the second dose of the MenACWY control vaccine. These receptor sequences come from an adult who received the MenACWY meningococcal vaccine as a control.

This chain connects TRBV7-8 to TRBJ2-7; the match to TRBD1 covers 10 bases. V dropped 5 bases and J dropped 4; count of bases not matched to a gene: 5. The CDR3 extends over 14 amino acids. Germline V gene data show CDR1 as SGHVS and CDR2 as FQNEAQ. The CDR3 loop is CASSTGTGVYEQYF. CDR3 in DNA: TGTGCCAGCAGCACCGGGACAGGGGTTTACGAGCAGTACTTC.

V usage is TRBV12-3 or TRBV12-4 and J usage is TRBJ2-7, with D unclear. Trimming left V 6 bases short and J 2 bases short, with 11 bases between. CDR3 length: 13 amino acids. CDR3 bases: TGTGCCAGCAGCCGTGGTTACGCCTACGAGCAGTACTTC. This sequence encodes CASSRGYAYEQYF.

This chain's CDR3 is CASSDHGYGYTF. CDR3 DNA sequence: TGTGCCAGCAGTGATCATGGCTATGGCTACACCTTC. This rearrangement joins TRBV6-1 to TRBJ1-2; D uncertain. Trimming took 3 bases from V and 4 from J, leaving 6 bases between them. The CDR3 is 12 amino acids. Germline V CDR1 and CDR2: MNHNS, SASEGT.

CDR3 loop: CAISVTGSRREQYF. The CDR3 nucleotides are TGTGCCATCAGTGTAACAGGGAGCCGCAGGGAGCAGTACTTC. V usage is TRBV10-3 and J usage is TRBJ2-7; perhaps TRBD1 as D (6 bases). V was pared by 4 bases and J by 7 bases, with 17 bases between. Germline loops: CDR1 ENHRY, CDR2 SYGVKD. CDR3 length equals 14 residues.

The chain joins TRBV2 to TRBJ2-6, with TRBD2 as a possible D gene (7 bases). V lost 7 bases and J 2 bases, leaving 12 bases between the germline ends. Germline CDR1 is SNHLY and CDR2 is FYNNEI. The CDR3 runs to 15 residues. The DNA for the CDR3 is TGTGCCAGCACCCAAGGGGGGGCTGGGGCCAACGTCCTGACTTTC. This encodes CASTQGGAGANVLTF.

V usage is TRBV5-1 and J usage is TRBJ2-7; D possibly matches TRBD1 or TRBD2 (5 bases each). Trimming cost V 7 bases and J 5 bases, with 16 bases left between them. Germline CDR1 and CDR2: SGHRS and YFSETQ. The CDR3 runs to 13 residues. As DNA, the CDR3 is TGCGCCAGCCAACCCCCCGGGACCGACGAGCAGTACTTC. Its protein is CASQPPGTDEQYF.

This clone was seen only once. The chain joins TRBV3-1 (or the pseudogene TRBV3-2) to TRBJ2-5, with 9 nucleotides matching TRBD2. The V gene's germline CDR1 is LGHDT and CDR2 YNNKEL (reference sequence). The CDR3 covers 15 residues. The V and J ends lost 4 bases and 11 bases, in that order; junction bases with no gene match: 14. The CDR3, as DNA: TGTGCCAGCAGCCCATACTTAGCGGGGGACCGGGGGCAGTACTTC. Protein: CASSPYLAGDRGQYF.

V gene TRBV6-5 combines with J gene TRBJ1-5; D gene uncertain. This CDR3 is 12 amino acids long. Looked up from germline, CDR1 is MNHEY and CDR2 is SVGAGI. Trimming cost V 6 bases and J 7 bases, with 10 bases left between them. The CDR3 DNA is TGTGCCAGCAGCCTAGCGGGGCAGCCCCAGCATTTT. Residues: CASSLAGQPQHF.

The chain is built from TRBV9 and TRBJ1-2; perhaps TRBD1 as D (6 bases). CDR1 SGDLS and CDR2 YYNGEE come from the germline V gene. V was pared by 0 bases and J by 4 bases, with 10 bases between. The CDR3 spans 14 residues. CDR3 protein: CASSVGTGTYGYTF. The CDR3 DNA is TGTGCCAGCAGCGTAGGAACAGGGACCTATGGCTACACCTTC. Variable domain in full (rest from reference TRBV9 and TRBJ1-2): DSGVTQTPKHLITATGQRVTLRCSPRSGDLSVYWYQQSLDQGLQFLIQYYNGEERAKGNILERFSAQQFPDLHSELNLSSLELGDSALYFCASSVGTGTYGYTFGSGTRLTVV.

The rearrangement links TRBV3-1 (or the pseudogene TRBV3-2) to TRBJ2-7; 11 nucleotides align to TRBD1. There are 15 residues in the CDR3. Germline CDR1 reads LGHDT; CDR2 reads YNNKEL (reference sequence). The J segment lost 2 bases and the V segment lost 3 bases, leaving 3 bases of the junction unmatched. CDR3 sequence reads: CASSQPGQGAYEQYF. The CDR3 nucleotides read TGTGCCAGCAGCCAGCCGGGACAGGGGGCCTACGAGCAGTACTTC.

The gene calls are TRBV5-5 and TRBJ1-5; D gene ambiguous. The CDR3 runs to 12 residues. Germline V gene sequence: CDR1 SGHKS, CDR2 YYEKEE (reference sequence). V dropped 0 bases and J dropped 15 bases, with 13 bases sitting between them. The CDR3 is CASSLAGNRLHF. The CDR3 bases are TGTGCCAGCAGCTTGGCCGGCAATAGGTTGCATTTT.

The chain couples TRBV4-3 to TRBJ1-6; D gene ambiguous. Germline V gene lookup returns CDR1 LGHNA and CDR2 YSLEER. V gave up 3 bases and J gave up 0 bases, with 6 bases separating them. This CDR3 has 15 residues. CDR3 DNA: TGCGCCAGCAGCCAGGGATCCTCCTATAATTCACCCCTCCACTTT. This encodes CASSQGSSYNSPLHF.

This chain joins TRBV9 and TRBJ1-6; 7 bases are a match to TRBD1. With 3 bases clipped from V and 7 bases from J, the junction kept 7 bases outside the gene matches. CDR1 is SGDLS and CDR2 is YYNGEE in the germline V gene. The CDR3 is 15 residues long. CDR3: CASSAASGGNSPLHF. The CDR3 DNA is TGTGCCAGCAGCGCCGCGTCAGGGGGGAATTCACCCCTCCACTTT.

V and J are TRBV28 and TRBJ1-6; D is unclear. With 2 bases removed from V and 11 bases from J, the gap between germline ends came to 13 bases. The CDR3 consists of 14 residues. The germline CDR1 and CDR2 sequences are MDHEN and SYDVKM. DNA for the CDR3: TGTGCCAGCAGTTTAAGGAATATAAAGGCACCCCTCCACTTT. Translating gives CASSLRNIKAPLHF.

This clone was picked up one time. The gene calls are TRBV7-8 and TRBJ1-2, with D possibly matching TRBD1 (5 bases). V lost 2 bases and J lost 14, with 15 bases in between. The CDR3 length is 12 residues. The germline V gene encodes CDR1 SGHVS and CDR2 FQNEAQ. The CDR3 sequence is CASSLKGNYGTF. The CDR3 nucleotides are TGTGCCAGCAGCTTAAAGGGGAACTACGGAACCTTC.

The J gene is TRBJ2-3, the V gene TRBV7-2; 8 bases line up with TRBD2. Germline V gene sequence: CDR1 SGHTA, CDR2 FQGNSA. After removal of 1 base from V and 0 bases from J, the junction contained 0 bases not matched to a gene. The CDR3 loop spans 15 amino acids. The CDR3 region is CASSLVAGSTDTQYF. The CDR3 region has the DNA TGTGCCAGCAGCTTAGTAGCGGGGAGCACAGATACGCAGTATTTT. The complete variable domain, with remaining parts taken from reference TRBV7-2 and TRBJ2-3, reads GAGVSQSPSNKVTEKGKDVELRCDPISGHTALYWYRQSLGQGLEFLIYFQGNSAPDKSGLPSDRFSAERTGGSVSTLTIQRTQQEDSAVYLCASSLVAGSTDTQYFGPGTRLTVL.

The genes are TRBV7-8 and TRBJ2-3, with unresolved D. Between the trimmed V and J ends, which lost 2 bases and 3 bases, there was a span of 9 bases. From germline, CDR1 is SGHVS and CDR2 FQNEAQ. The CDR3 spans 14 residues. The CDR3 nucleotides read TGTGCCAGCAGCTTATCTCCCGAGACAGATACGCAGTATTTT. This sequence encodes CASSLSPETDTQYF.

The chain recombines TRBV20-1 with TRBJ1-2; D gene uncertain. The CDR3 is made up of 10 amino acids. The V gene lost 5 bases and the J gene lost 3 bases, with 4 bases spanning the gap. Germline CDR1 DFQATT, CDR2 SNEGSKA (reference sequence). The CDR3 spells CSALYYGYTF. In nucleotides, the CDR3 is TGCAGTGCTTTGTACTATGGCTACACCTTC.

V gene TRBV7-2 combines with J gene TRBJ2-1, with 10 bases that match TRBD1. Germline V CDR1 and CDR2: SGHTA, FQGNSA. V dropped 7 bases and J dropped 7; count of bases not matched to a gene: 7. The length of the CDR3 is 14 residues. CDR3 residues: CASTSLDRGNEQFF. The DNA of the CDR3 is TGTGCCAGCACCTCATTGGACAGGGGGAATGAGCAGTTCTTC.

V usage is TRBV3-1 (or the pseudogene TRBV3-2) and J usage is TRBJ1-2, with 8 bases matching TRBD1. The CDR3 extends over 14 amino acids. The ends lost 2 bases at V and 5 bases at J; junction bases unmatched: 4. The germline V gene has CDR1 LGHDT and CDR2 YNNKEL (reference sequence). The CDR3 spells CASSQPRDRYGYTF. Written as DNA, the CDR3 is TGTGCCAGCAGCCAACCGAGGGACAGGTATGGCTACACCTTC.

In nucleotides, the CDR3 is TGTGCCAGCAGCGTAGAAGGGGCCTCTGGAAACACCATATATTTT. It is translated as CASSVEGASGNTIYF. The V gene is TRBV9, the J gene TRBJ1-3; tentatively, D is TRBD1 (5 bases). The germline V gene has CDR1 SGDLS and CDR2 YYNGEE. This CDR3 is built from 15 residues. V was clipped by 0 bases and J by 0 bases, with 7 bases between them. The full variable domain, its missing parts supplied by reference TRBV9 and TRBJ1-3, is DSGVTQTPKHLITATGQRVTLRCSPRSGDLSVYWYQQSLDQGLQFLIQYYNGEERAKGNILERFSAQQFPDLHSELNLSSLELGDSALYFCASSVEGASGNTIYFGEGSWLTVV.

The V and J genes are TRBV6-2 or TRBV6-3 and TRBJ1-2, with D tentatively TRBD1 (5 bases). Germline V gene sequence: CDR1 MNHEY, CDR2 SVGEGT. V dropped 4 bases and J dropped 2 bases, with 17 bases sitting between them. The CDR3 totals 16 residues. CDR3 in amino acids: CASSSLDRTGNYGYTF. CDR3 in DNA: TGTGCCAGCAGTTCGTTAGACAGAACCGGCAACTATGGCTACACCTTC.

CDR3: CATSEGQGTEAFF. The CDR3 bases are TGTGCCACCAGTGAGGGACAGGGGACTGAAGCTTTCTTT. The chain links TRBV24-1 to TRBJ1-1; 10 nucleotides line up with TRBD1. Trimming at V came to 4 bases and at J to 5 bases, leaving 0 bases not matched to a gene. The germline CDR1 and CDR2 sequences are KGHDR and SFDVKD. The CDR3 sequence is 13 residues long.

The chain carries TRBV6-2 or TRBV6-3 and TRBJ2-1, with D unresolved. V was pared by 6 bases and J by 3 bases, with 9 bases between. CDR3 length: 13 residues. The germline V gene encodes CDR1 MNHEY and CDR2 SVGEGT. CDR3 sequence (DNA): TGTGCCAGCAGCCCCCAGCTCTACAATGAGCAGTTCTTC. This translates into CASSPQLYNEQFF.

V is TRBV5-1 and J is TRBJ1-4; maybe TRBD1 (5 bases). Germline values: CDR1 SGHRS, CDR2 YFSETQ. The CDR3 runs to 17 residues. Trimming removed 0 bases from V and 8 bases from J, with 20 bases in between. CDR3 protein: CASSLDPGGMRTEKLFF. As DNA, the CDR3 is TGCGCCAGCAGCTTGGACCCGGGGGGGATGAGGACGGAAAAACTGTTTTTT.

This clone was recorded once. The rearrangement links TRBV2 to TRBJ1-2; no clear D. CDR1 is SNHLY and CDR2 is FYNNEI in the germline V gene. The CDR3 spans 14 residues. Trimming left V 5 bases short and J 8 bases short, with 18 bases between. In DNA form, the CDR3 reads TGTGCCAGCAGTCCAAGGTACGAGGACGACGGCTACACCTTC. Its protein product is CASSPRYEDDGYTF. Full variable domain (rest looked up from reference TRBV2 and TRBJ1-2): EPEVTQTPSHQVTQMGQEVILRCVPISNHLYFYWYRQILGQKVEFLVSFYNNEISEKSEIFDDQFSVERPDGSNFTLKIRSTKLEDSAMYFCASSPRYEDDGYTFGSGTRLTVV.

The CDR3 region has the DNA TGCGCCAGCAGCTTGGGGACAAGCACAACTAATGAAAAACTGTTTTTT. Translating gives CASSLGTSTTNEKLFF. J is TRBJ1-4 and V is TRBV5-1; a possible D gene is TRBD1 (5 bases). V was cut by 0 bases and J by 0 bases, with 9 bases left in between. CDR1 is SGHRS, CDR2 YFSETQ, per germline. This CDR3 is 16 amino acids long.

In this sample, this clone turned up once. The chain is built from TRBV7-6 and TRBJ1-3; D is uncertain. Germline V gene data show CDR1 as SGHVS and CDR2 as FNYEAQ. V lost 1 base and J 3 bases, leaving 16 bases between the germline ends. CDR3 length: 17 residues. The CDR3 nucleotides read TGTGCCAGCAGCTTAGGTTCTACTCCTCTTGGTGGAAACACCATATATTTT. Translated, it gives CASSLGSTPLGGNTIYF. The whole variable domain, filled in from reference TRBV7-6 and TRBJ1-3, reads GAGVSQSPRYKVTKRGQDVALRCDPISGHVSLYWYRQALGQGPEFLTYFNYEAQQDKSGLPNDRFSAERPEGSISTLTIQRTEQRDSAMYRCASSLGSTPLGGNTIYFGEGSWLTVV.

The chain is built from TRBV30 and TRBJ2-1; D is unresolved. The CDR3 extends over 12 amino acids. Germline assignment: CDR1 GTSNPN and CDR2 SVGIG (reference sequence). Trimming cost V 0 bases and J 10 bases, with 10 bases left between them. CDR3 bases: TGTGCCTGGAGTGTATCTTTGATGGAGCAGTTCTTC. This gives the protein CAWSVSLMEQFF.